The 32 T cell receptor beta chains below come from one sample, sequenced in a study of CD8 T cells in Susac syndrome. A quantity of about 0.45 to 1 ug RNA underwent reverse transcription using random hexamers. TCRdb processed the immunoSEQ multiplex PCR reads anew with MiXCR; each CDR3 protein has one entry. The sample holds about 190,000 distinct CDR3 sequences; roughly 94% are singletons and the top ten take 0.15% to 0.2%. What was sequenced was CD8+ T cells from PBMCs. The receptors shown here come from a human donor with Susac syndrome.

The J gene is TRBJ1-2, the V gene TRBV29-1, with a tentative D call TRBD1 (5 bases). CDR3 length: 11 amino acids. V dropped 8 bases and J dropped 6 bases, with 13 bases sitting between them. Germline-derived CDR1 and CDR2 are SQVTM and ANQGSEA. CDR3 nucleotides: TGCAGCATCCAGGGAGTTCATGGCTACACCTTC. It is translated as CSIQGVHGYTF.

V and J are TRBV19 and TRBJ2-3, with D perhaps matching TRBD1 (6 bases). The V and J ends lost 6 bases and 2 bases respectively, with 15 bases between them. Germline V lookup: CDR1 LNHDA, CDR2 SQIVND (reference sequence). The CDR3 has 15 residues. Here the CDR3 DNA reads TGTGCCAGTAGCCGCCAGGGACACCCCACAGATACGCAGTATTTT. Its translation is CASSRQGHPTDTQYF. Combining the CDR3 with reference TRBV19 and TRBJ2-3 gives the whole variable domain DGGITQSPKYLFRKEGQNVTLSCEQNLNHDAMYWYRQDPGQGLRLIYYSQIVNDFQKGDIAEGYSVSREKKESFPLTVTSAQKNPTAFYLCASSRQGHPTDTQYFGPGTRLTVL.

This sequence joins TRBV4-1 and TRBJ1-2; TRBD1 is a possible D gene (5 bases). The CDR3 totals 16 residues. Germline CDR1 is MGHRA and CDR2 is YSYEKL. Between the trimmed V and J ends, which lost 6 bases and 3 bases, there was a span of 20 bases. The CDR3 reads CASRPDSRADHYGYTF. DNA of the CDR3: TGCGCCAGCAGACCCGACAGCAGGGCTGACCACTATGGCTACACCTTC.

The chain combines TRBV9 with TRBJ2-4; D ambiguous. The V and J ends lost 4 bases and 0 bases respectively, with 8 bases between them. The CDR3 has 14 residues. Germline-derived CDR1 and CDR2 are SGDLS and YYNGEE. CDR3 region: CASSPSSAKNIQYF. The CDR3 DNA follows: TGTGCCAGCAGCCCCTCTTCAGCCAAAAACATTCAGTACTTC. Filled out from reference TRBV9 and TRBJ2-4, the complete variable domain reads DSGVTQTPKHLITATGQRVTLRCSPRSGDLSVYWYQQSLDQGLQFLIQYYNGEERAKGNILERFSAQQFPDLHSELNLSSLELGDSALYFCASSPSSAKNIQYFGAGTRLSVL.

CDR3 nucleotides: TGTGCCACCAGTGACCCCGGGACAGGGGGGTACGAGCAGTACTTC. Protein: CATSDPGTGGYEQYF. The chain couples TRBV24-1 to TRBJ2-7, with 11 nucleotides matching TRBD1. J lost 4 bases, V lost 4 bases, and 5 bases had no gene match. The germline V gene encodes CDR1 KGHDR and CDR2 SFDVKD. The CDR3 consists of 15 residues.

The chain combines TRBV24-1 with TRBJ2-3; no firm D call. Germline loops: CDR1 KGHDR, CDR2 SFDVKD. V lost 3 bases and J 3 bases, leaving 21 bases between the germline ends. The CDR3 sequence is 18 residues long. The CDR3 coding sequence is TGTGCCACCAGTGATCCCCATGTTTCGGTGGGCGGTACAGATACGCAGTATTTT. Its translation is CATSDPHVSVGGTDTQYF.

J is TRBJ2-1 and V is TRBV9, with 9 bases aligning to TRBD2. The CDR3 is made up of 17 amino acids. Germline lookup yields CDR1 SGDLS and CDR2 YYNGEE. Trimming cost V 3 bases and J 7 bases; bases outside gene matches: 14. The CDR3 DNA is TGTGCCAGCAGCGCCCCGGGGGGCGGGAGGGATTCGAATGAGCAGTTCTTC. This encodes CASSAPGGGRDSNEQFF. The full variable domain, in which reference TRBV9 and TRBJ2-1 provide the parts outside the CDR3, is DSGVTQTPKHLITATGQRVTLRCSPRSGDLSVYWYQQSLDQGLQFLIQYYNGEERAKGNILERFSAQQFPDLHSELNLSSLELGDSALYFCASSAPGGGRDSNEQFFGPGTRLTVL.

The CDR3 sequence: CASSVVQGSNEQFF. The CDR3 coding sequence is TGTGCCAGCAGCGTAGTACAGGGAAGCAATGAGCAGTTCTTC. The V and J genes are TRBV9 and TRBJ2-1; D may be TRBD1 (6 bases). V was clipped by 0 bases and J by 6 bases, with 10 bases between them. Germline assignment: CDR1 SGDLS and CDR2 YYNGEE. The CDR3 extends over 14 amino acids.

This clonotype was picked up a small number of times. V gene TRBV6-5 combines with J gene TRBJ1-1, with D unclear. Trimming left V 2 bases short and J 1 base short, with 5 bases between. Looked up from germline, CDR1 is MNHEY and CDR2 is SVGAGI. CDR3 length equals 13 residues. The CDR3 loop is CASSYTANTEAFF. DNA of the CDR3: TGTGCCAGCAGTTACACAGCGAACACTGAAGCTTTCTTT.

The chain links TRBV6-6 to TRBJ1-2; D uncertain. This CDR3 region has 11 residues. Trimming cost V 2 bases and J 6 bases, with 4 bases left between them. The germline V gene has CDR1 MNHNY and CDR2 SVGAGI (reference sequence). The CDR3 region is CASSYGDGYTF. The CDR3 region has the DNA TGTGCCAGCAGTTACGGGGATGGCTACACCTTC.

This chain links TRBV9 with TRBJ2-7, with 10 bases that match TRBD2. Germline V gene lookup returns CDR1 SGDLS and CDR2 YYNGEE. Losses at the gene ends were 4 bases for V and 0 bases for J; bases not matched to a gene: 4. This CDR3 comprises 15 residues. The CDR3 DNA sequence: TGTGCCAGCAGCCTAGGACTAGCGGACTCCTACGAGCAGTACTTC. This gives the protein CASSLGLADSYEQYF.

The V call is TRBV6-4, the J call TRBJ2-5; 7 nucleotides align to TRBD2. The CDR3 sequence is 13 residues long. Germline V CDR1 and CDR2: MRHNA, SNTAGT. Trimming at V came to 4 bases and at J to 5 bases, leaving 4 bases not matched to a gene. The CDR3 DNA follows: TGTGCCAGCAGTGTTGAGCGGGGCGAGACCCAGTACTTC. Protein: CASSVERGETQYF.

V is TRBV5-4 and J is TRBJ2-4; 7 bases align to TRBD1. CDR1 and CDR2 from the germline V gene are SGHNT and YYREEE (reference sequence). The V gene end was trimmed by 3 bases and the J gene end by 3 bases; junction bases not matched to a gene: 6. The CDR3 loop spans 15 amino acids. CDR3 in DNA: TGTGCCAGCAGCTCGGGATGGGACAGCAAAAACATTCAGTACTTC. This encodes CASSSGWDSKNIQYF.

This clonotype was detected only once. This chain joins TRBV7-9 and TRBJ2-7, with 9 bases that match TRBD1. With V trimmed by 4 bases and J by 4 bases, 5 bases remained unmatched. CDR1 and CDR2 (germline): SEHNR, FQNEAQ (reference sequence). The CDR3 extends over 14 amino acids. CDR3 in DNA: TGTGCCAGCAGCTCACAGGGGGCAGTATACGAGCAGTACTTC. It translates to CASSSQGAVYEQYF.

The count of this clonotype is one. This sequence joins TRBV29-1 and TRBJ1-4; the D is unclear. This CDR3 has 14 residues. The germline V gene has CDR1 SQVTM and CDR2 ANQGSEA. Trimming took off 0 bases at V and 2 bases at J, with 7 bases between the two ends. The CDR3 DNA is TGCAGCGTTGAAGATGAAGAGACTAATGAAAAACTGTTTTTT. This translates into CSVEDEETNEKLFF.

V usage is TRBV28 and J usage is TRBJ2-5; 9 bases map to TRBD2. The germline V gene has CDR1 MDHEN and CDR2 SYDVKM. V shed 3 bases and J 4 bases; nucleotides not matched to a gene: 3. This CDR3 is 14 amino acids long. The CDR3 loop is CASSFSSGIETQYF. The CDR3 coding sequence is TGTGCCAGCAGTTTTTCTAGCGGGATAGAGACCCAGTACTTC.

This clonotype was detected a few times. The gene calls are TRBV12-3 or TRBV12-4 and TRBJ1-1; D remains ambiguous. V was clipped by 4 bases and J by 1 base, with 7 bases between them. This CDR3 is 13 amino acids long. The DNA of the CDR3 is TGTGCCAGCAGTTCTGGTGCGAACACTGAAGCTTTCTTT. Translation: CASSSGANTEAFF.

This chain uses TRBV20-1 with TRBJ1-4; 11 nucleotides line up with TRBD1. The CDR3 runs to 13 residues. The J segment lost 8 bases and the V segment lost 3 bases, leaving 2 bases of the junction unmatched. The germline V gene encodes CDR1 DFQATT and CDR2 SNEGSKA (reference sequence). CDR3 region: CSARGQGEEKLFF. The CDR3 nucleotides are TGCAGTGCTAGGGGACAGGGGGAGGAAAAACTGTTTTTT.

This clonotype was detected only once. This rearrangement joins TRBV19 to TRBJ2-7, with D perhaps TRBD1 (8 bases). This CDR3 is built from 14 residues. Trimming took off 5 bases at V and 5 bases at J, with 16 bases between the two ends. Per germline, CDR1 LNHDA and CDR2 SQIVND (reference sequence). CDR3 in DNA: TGTGCCAGTAGTCCAAGACAGGGGAGGGACGAGCAGTACTTC. This translates into CASSPRQGRDEQYF.

The genes are TRBV3-1 and TRBJ1-1; 9 bases are a match to TRBD1. This CDR3 has 15 residues. V shed 6 bases and J 0 bases; nucleotides not matched to a gene: 5. The germline V gene encodes CDR1 LGHDT and CDR2 YNNKEL (reference sequence). In DNA form, the CDR3 reads TGTGCCAGCAGGAGACAGGGGGAGGTGAACACTGAAGCTTTCTTT. Its translation is CASRRQGEVNTEAFF.

The chain is built from TRBV28 and TRBJ2-2; no clear D gene. The CDR3 has 13 amino acids. Germline values: CDR1 MDHEN, CDR2 SYDVKM. The V end lost 6 bases, the J end lost 7 bases, and 12 bases lay between the germline ends. CDR3 sequence (DNA): TGTGCCAGCAGAAGTAGGATTTTCGGGGAGCTGTTTTTT. Its protein is CASRSRIFGELFF.

CDR3 in DNA: TGTGCCACCGACCTCTCTAATTTACGCCAAATAGATACGCAGTATTTT. Residues: CATDLSNLRQIDTQYF. The rearrangement joins TRBV21-1 to TRBJ2-3. TRBV21-1 is noted as a pseudogene. This CDR3 is built from 16 residues.

V gene TRBV7-8 combines with J gene TRBJ1-1, with unresolved D. The CDR3 extends over 13 amino acids. V lost 8 bases and J lost 0, with 10 bases in between. In germline, CDR1 is SGHVS, CDR2 FQNEAQ. The CDR3 spells CASLVGMNTEAFF. The CDR3 coding sequence is TGTGCCAGCCTCGTGGGTATGAACACTGAAGCTTTCTTT.

J is TRBJ2-3 and V is TRBV9, with a tentative D call TRBD2 (5 bases). This CDR3 contains 15 residues. Trimming cost V 2 bases and J 2 bases, with 12 bases left between them. CDR1 and CDR2 (germline): SGDLS, YYNGEE. The CDR3 loop reads CASSVDPGNTDTQYF. Written as DNA, the CDR3 is TGTGCCAGCAGCGTCGATCCGGGGAACACAGATACGCAGTATTTT.

The chain joins TRBV7-3 to TRBJ2-2; D is perhaps TRBD2 (6 bases). Trimming removed 4 bases from V and 7 bases from J, with 10 bases in between. Germline CDR1 reads SGHTA; CDR2 reads FQGTGA. This CDR3 region has 13 residues. The CDR3 spells CASSSGVYGELFF. The DNA for the CDR3 is TGTGCCAGCAGCTCGGGGGTCTACGGGGAGCTGTTTTTT.

The chain joins TRBV5-1 to TRBJ1-1; D gene uncertain. This CDR3 contains 15 residues. The V gene lost 0 bases and the J gene lost 3 bases, with 12 bases spanning the gap. CDR1 SGHRS and CDR2 YFSETQ come from the germline V gene. In DNA, the CDR3 is TGCGCCAGCAGCTTGGATGGGGTTGGTGACACTGAAGCTTTCTTT. It specifies CASSLDGVGDTEAFF.

The chain joins TRBV30 to TRBJ2-4; 11 bases agree with TRBD2. The CDR3 is 17 residues long. Germline V gene data show CDR1 as GTSNPN and CDR2 as SVGIG (reference sequence). V lost 0 bases to trimming and J lost 2 bases; unmatched junction nucleotides: 6. The CDR3 loop reads CAWSVRRTSGSKNIQYF. DNA for the CDR3: TGTGCCTGGAGTGTACGAAGGACTAGCGGGTCCAAAAACATTCAGTACTTC. Variable domain in full (rest from reference TRBV30 and TRBJ2-4): SQTIHQWPATLVQPVGSPLSLECTVEGTSNPNLYWYRQAAGRGLQLLFYSVGIGQISSEVPQNLSASRPQDRQFILSSKKLLLSDSGFYLCAWSVRRTSGSKNIQYFGAGTRLSVL.

This chain uses TRBV20-1 with TRBJ2-7; D is possibly TRBD2 (5 bases). Trimming removed 3 bases at V and 7 bases at J, with 16 bases between. The CDR3 is 13 residues long. Germline CDR1 and CDR2: DFQATT and SNEGSKA (reference sequence). The CDR3 DNA sequence: TGCAGTGCTAGTGACCTTATAGCGCGGGAGCAGTACTTC. This gives the protein CSASDLIAREQYF.

This chain joins TRBV13 and TRBJ1-2; D is unresolved. The ends were cut back, 2 bases at V and 5 bases at J, with 9 bases in the middle. The germline gives CDR1 PRHDT, CDR2 FYEKMQ (reference sequence). CDR3 length: 13 residues. The CDR3, as DNA: TGTGCCAGCAGCTTACGGGCCTCATATGGCTACACCTTC. This codes for CASSLRASYGYTF.

The V gene is TRBV7-3, the J gene TRBJ2-3; 8 bases are shared with TRBD2. The CDR3 runs 15 residues. Germline V CDR1 and CDR2: SGHTA, FQGTGA. Trimming at V came to 3 bases and at J to 0 bases, leaving 2 bases not matched to a gene. DNA for the CDR3: TGTGCCAGCAGCTTTAGCGGGGCCAGCACAGATACGCAGTATTTT. It specifies CASSFSGASTDTQYF.

This clonotype was seen once. This chain joins TRBV4-1 and TRBJ2-5; 11 bases align to TRBD2. Trimming at V came to 0 bases and at J to 5 bases, leaving 17 bases not matched to a gene. The CDR3 sequence is 20 residues long. Germline CDR1 MGHRA, CDR2 YSYEKL. The CDR3 DNA sequence: TGCGCCAGCAGCCAAGAAGAAACCGAGGTTAGCGGGAGGGCCAGGGAGACCCAGTACTTC. Protein sequence: CASSQEETEVSGRARETQYF.

This clonotype has only a few counts. The chain links TRBV28 to TRBJ2-5; 7 nucleotides line up with TRBD2. The trim removed 2 bases at V and 1 base at J, leaving 1 base unmatched. CDR3 size: 14 residues. Germline loops: CDR1 MDHEN, CDR2 SYDVKM. The CDR3 bases are TGTGCCAGCAGTTTAGCGGGAGTCCAAGAGACCCAGTACTTC. This codes for CASSLAGVQETQYF.